The sequence of this TCR beta chain was determined in a study of T cells in Graves' hyperthyroidism and ophthalmopathy. Whole-study results and caveats: Clonotypes that were expanded in thyroid above 0.001 mostly appeared in blood too.

Exclusion of patients followed from uncontrolled infection, other autoimmune disease, pregnancy or lactation. Each diagnosis drew on symptoms, thyroxine, TRAb, thyroid ultrasound and orbital computed tomography findings. Approximately 10 ml of fresh peripheral blood supplied the PBMCs. The CDR3 covers 13 residues. Trimming left V 2 bases short and J 7 bases short, with 11 bases between. The germline gives CDR1 KGHSH, CDR2 LQKENI. The source material, RNA transcripts, was used to amplify TCR beta CDR3 regions. HTBI primers were the set used in a first-round RT-PCR of the TCR CDR3. Each CDR3 protein is one row after TCRdb ran MiXCR on the multiplex PCR reads. Here the sample spans hundreds of thousands of distinct CDR3 sequences, around 13% being singletons. This clonotype was observed at least ten times. Its antigen is still unknown.

The sample taken for sequencing was blood. The receptor's source is a young woman with Graves' hyperthyroidism. The genes are TRBV18 and TRBJ1-1; a weak D match, TRBD1 (5 bases). CDR3 sequence reads: CASSPYRQGEAFF. As DNA, the CDR3 is TGTGCCAGCTCACCATATCGGCAGGGTGAAGCTTTCTTT.